This passage covers 13 T cell receptor beta chains from one sample sequenced in a study of CD8 T cells in Susac syndrome. RNA totalling roughly 0.5 to 1 ug underwent reverse transcription with random hexamers. TCRdb processed the immunoSEQ multiplex PCR reads anew with MiXCR; each CDR3 protein has one entry. The sample has 150,000 to 200,000 distinct CDR3 sequences; roughly 95% are singletons. The sample was CD8+ T cells from PBMCs. These receptors all come from a human donor with multiple sclerosis.

This clonotype has just one count. V and J are TRBV7-9 and TRBJ2-7, with D possibly being TRBD1 or TRBD2 (5 bases each). V was pared by 1 base and J by 7 bases, with 8 bases between. This CDR3 is 12 amino acids long. Per the germline V gene, CDR1 is SEHNR and CDR2 is FQNEAQ (reference sequence). The CDR3 coding sequence is TGTGCCAGCAGCTTAGGGGGGATGGAGCAGTACTTC. Its translation is CASSLGGMEQYF.

The chain is built from TRBV30 and TRBJ2-1; D is unclear. The CDR3 covers 13 residues. CDR1 is GTSNPN and CDR2 is SVGIG in the germline V gene (reference sequence). The ends were cut back, 0 bases at V and 8 bases at J, with 11 bases in the middle. DNA for the CDR3: TGTGCCTGGAGTGTACTTAGCTCCGATGAGCAGTTCTTC. Translation: CAWSVLSSDEQFF.

This chain connects TRBV25-1 to TRBJ2-5; 7 nucleotides agree with TRBD1. V dropped 7 bases and J dropped 4; count of bases not matched to a gene: 9. The CDR3 spans 14 residues. The V gene's germline CDR1 is MGHDK and CDR2 SYGVNS. The CDR3 DNA reads TGTGCCAGCACCCCAGGGGGTATGATAGAGACCCAGTACTTC. It specifies CASTPGGMIETQYF. The full variable domain, in which reference TRBV25-1 and TRBJ2-5 provide the parts outside the CDR3, is EADIYQTPRYLVIGTGKKITLECSQTMGHDKMYWYQQDPGMELHLIHYSYGVNSTEKGDLSSESTVSRIRTEHFPLTLESARPSHTSQYLCASTPGGMIETQYFGPGTRLLVL.

The V and J genes are TRBV29-1 and TRBJ2-5; TRBD2 aligns across 8 bases. Germline assignment: CDR1 SQVTM and CDR2 ANQGSEA. Losses at the gene ends were 7 bases for V and 7 bases for J; bases not matched to a gene: 5. The CDR3 extends over 11 amino acids. CDR3 residues: CSALRGGTQYF. The CDR3 DNA is TGCAGCGCCCTCCGGGGGGGGACCCAGTACTTC.

This clonotype was seen a few times. V usage is TRBV15 and J usage is TRBJ1-1; D is unclear. The germline V gene encodes CDR1 LNHNV and CDR2 YYDKDF (reference sequence). This CDR3 is 12 amino acids long. V lost 1 base, J lost 4 bases, and 4 bases lay in between. This CDR3 is CATSRVGTEAFF. DNA of the CDR3: TGTGCCACCAGCAGAGTTGGCACTGAAGCTTTCTTT. Full variable domain (outside the CDR3, taken from reference TRBV15 and TRBJ1-1): DAMVIQNPRYQVTQFGKPVTLSCSQTLNHNVMYWYQQKSSQAPKLLFHYYDKDFNNEADTPDNFQSRRPNTSFCFLDIRSPGLGDTAMYLCATSRVGTEAFFGQGTRLTVV.

The V call is TRBV5-6, the J call TRBJ1-1; TRBD1 might be the D (6 bases). In germline, CDR1 is SGHDT, CDR2 YYEEEE. V was cut by 4 bases and J by 0 bases, with 16 bases left in between. The CDR3 has 16 amino acids. The CDR3 nucleotides read TGTGCCAGCAGCCTGGGGGCGGGACGGTTGAACACTGAAGCTTTCTTT. It codes for CASSLGAGRLNTEAFF.

The V call is TRBV9, the J call TRBJ2-1; 11 nucleotides line up with TRBD2. The CDR3 loop spans 17 amino acids. V was pared by 4 bases and J by 7 bases, with 13 bases of the junction left unmatched. Germline V gene sequence: CDR1 SGDLS, CDR2 YYNGEE. The chain's CDR3 is CASSLGTSGAPRNEQFF. CDR3 in DNA: TGTGCCAGCAGCCTAGGGACTAGCGGAGCCCCGAGGAATGAGCAGTTCTTC.

V gene TRBV7-2 combines with J gene TRBJ1-5, with a tentative D call TRBD1 (5 bases). Trimming pared 0 bases from V and 0 bases from J, leaving 15 bases between. Germline lookup yields CDR1 SGHTA and CDR2 FQGNSA. The CDR3 extends over 18 amino acids. The CDR3 here is CASSLAWDGLHSNQPQHF. CDR3 DNA: TGTGCCAGCAGCTTAGCTTGGGACGGACTTCATAGCAATCAGCCCCAGCATTTT.

This clonotype was recorded only once. The gene calls are TRBV12-3 or TRBV12-4 and TRBJ1-5; no clear D. V dropped 3 bases and J dropped 0 bases, with 6 bases sitting between them. There are 14 residues in the CDR3. This CDR3 reads CASSFRYSNQPQHF. Written as DNA, the CDR3 is TGTGCCAGCAGTTTTCGGTATAGCAATCAGCCCCAGCATTTT.

V usage is TRBV7-9 and J usage is TRBJ1-6; no reliable D call. Per germline, CDR1 SEHNR and CDR2 FQNEAQ (reference sequence). The V end was cut by 1 base, the J end by 14 bases, with 6 bases between. The CDR3 totals 11 residues. DNA for the CDR3: TGTGCCAGCAGCTTAGGTACATCCCTCCACTTT. Its protein is CASSLGTSLHF.

The chain is built from TRBV24-1 and TRBJ2-1; the D gene is possibly TRBD2 (7 bases). In germline, CDR1 is KGHDR, CDR2 SFDVKD. V was trimmed by 5 bases and J by 8 bases, leaving 15 bases between them. The CDR3 has 14 amino acids. CDR3 DNA: TGTGCCACCAGTGCTTCGGGGGGCAACGATGAGCAGTTCTTC. As protein: CATSASGGNDEQFF.

This rearrangement joins TRBV28 to TRBJ2-7; D is uncertain. In germline, CDR1 is MDHEN, CDR2 SYDVKM. Deletions cut 4 bases from V and 6 bases from J, with 10 bases between. The CDR3 sequence is 12 residues long. The CDR3 sequence: CASSSPSLEQYF. DNA for the CDR3: TGTGCCAGCAGTTCCCCTAGTCTCGAGCAGTACTTC.

This clonotype is a singleton in its sample. The chain uses TRBV30 and TRBJ2-2, with D perhaps given as TRBD1 or TRBD2 (5 bases each). CDR1 is GTSNPN, CDR2 SVGIG, per germline (reference sequence). Trimming shortened V by 5 bases and J by 7 bases, and 14 bases separated the two germline ends. The CDR3 is 13 residues long. DNA for the CDR3: TGTGCCTGGTCCCAGGGAGCAGTCGGGGAGCTGTTTTTT. Encoded protein: CAWSQGAVGELFF.